This T cell receptor beta chain was obtained from a study of T cells after posttransplantation cyclophosphamide. Sequenced by immunoSEQ multiplex PCR; TCRdb stores in-frame clones only, minus some. The sample gives tens of thousands of clones, none seen only once, and the top ten clones hold around 4.5%. The CDR3 totals 14 residues. Germline CDR1 is SGHTA and CDR2 is FQGNSA. Trimming shortened V by 6 bases and J by 2 bases, and 14 bases separated the two germline ends. Points from the study as a whole: Recipient CMV seropositivity and CMV reactivation strongly tracked TRB clonality. Donor-recipient repertoire similarity was low at 1-2 months, rising over year one.

Ten or more counts support this clone. Its target is unknown. Sequencing input: PBMCs. V gene TRBV7-2 combines with J gene TRBJ2-7, with D possibly matching TRBD2 (5 bases). The receptor comes from a woman aged 45 to 65 in good health and a related stem cell transplant donor. In DNA form, the CDR3 reads TGTGCCAGCAGGCGAGGAGGCACCACCTACGAGCAGTACTTC. It yields the protein CASRRGGTTYEQYF.